A selection of T cell receptor beta chains follows, all from one sample in a study of preoperative IRX-2 immunotherapy in early breast cancer. The table came from immunoSEQ multiplex PCR; TCRdb's copy has only in-frame clones and leaves some out. The sample yields roughly 29,000 clones, roughly 90% seen once. Sample acquisition took place from a patient treated with IRX-2 immunotherapy. These receptors were taken from a human donor with breast cancer. The conserved cysteine and the conserved F or W are not part of the CDR3 here.

TRBV6-5 | ASSYSPDRGGTQY
TRBV5-1 | ASSDGTAFTGELF
TRBV5-8 | ASSVSWEREYEQY
TRBV7-2 | ASSLEIGGTDTQY
TRBV19 | ASIWGYEAF
TRBV9 | ASSVDPSGVVKDTQY
TRBV5-6 | ASSLALNYNEQF
TRBV27 | ASSSGLASEQY
TRBV28 | ASRPTSGRARDTQY
TRBV7-2 | ASSSTGVDYNEQF
TRBV7-2 | ASSFRSGQTNTGELF
TRBV25-1 | ASSERGIGQY
TRBV19 | ASSILGPTREQY
TRBV5-1 | ASSQTTSGRETQY
TRBV4-1 | ASTAGQGSTDTQY
TRBV10-2 | ASSGTAGGQEDTQY
TRBV5-1 | ASSLEGASGEKLF
TRBV5-1 | ASSLGLAGGTPYNEQF
TRBV27 | ASSFGATDTQY
TRBV6-1 | ASSENSGRSDTQY